The 11 T cell receptor beta chains below come from one sample, sequenced in a study of CD8 T cells in ankylosing spondylitis. In TCRdb, the 5' RACE reads were re-called with MiXCR into one record per CDR3 protein. Among about 750,000 distinct CDR3 sequences listed, 15% to 20% were seen once. General study results and limits: About 8 highly homologous variants made up a TCR beta motif that seemed to typify ankylosing spondylitis blood.

Antigens of these TCRs are unknown. The sequenced sample was blood, either unsorted or a sorted T cell fraction (not recorded which). The origin of the receptors is a male donor with ankylosing spondylitis.

A few counts support this clonotype. The genes are TRBV6-5 and TRBJ1-2, with D maybe TRBD1 (6 bases). Germline CDR1 and CDR2: MNHEY and SVGAGI. Trimming left V 0 bases short and J 6 bases short, with 14 bases between. The CDR3 length is 15 residues. In DNA, the CDR3 is TGTGCCAGCAGTTACTCGGGGGCGATTACGGATGGCTACACCTTC. Residues: CASSYSGAITDGYTF.

V is TRBV5-1 and J is TRBJ1-2; D unresolved. V lost 0 bases and J lost 0, with 15 bases in between. This CDR3 is 17 amino acids long. Germline lookup yields CDR1 SGHRS and CDR2 YFSETQ. The CDR3 spells CASSLAGRTQPNYGYTF. The CDR3, as DNA: TGCGCCAGCAGCTTGGCTGGGAGGACCCAGCCTAACTATGGCTACACCTTC.

The chain combines TRBV10-3 with TRBJ2-3, with TRBD2 matching over 10 bases. CDR3 length: 15 residues. The germline V gene has CDR1 ENHRY and CDR2 SYGVKD. Trimming at V came to 3 bases and at J to 4 bases, leaving 4 bases not matched to a gene. The CDR3 here is CAISDPGTSADTQYF. The DNA of the CDR3 is TGTGCCATCAGTGATCCCGGGACTAGCGCAGATACGCAGTATTTT.

The gene calls are TRBV15 and TRBJ2-1; D not resolved. Germline V gives CDR1 LNHNV, CDR2 YYDKDF (reference sequence). The length of the CDR3 is 15 residues. The V gene lost 0 bases and the J gene lost 3 bases, with 9 bases spanning the gap. CDR3 DNA sequence: TGTGCCACCAGCAGAGAACCCCAGAACTACAATGAGCAGTTCTTC. It yields the protein CATSREPQNYNEQFF. The entire variable domain, with the rest obtained from reference TRBV15 and TRBJ2-1, is as follows: DAMVIQNPRYQVTQFGKPVTLSCSQTLNHNVMYWYQQKSSQAPKLLFHYYDKDFNNEADTPDNFQSRRPNTSFCFLDIRSPGLGDTAMYLCATSREPQNYNEQFFGPGTRLTVL.

There are a few counts of this clonotype. The rearrangement uses TRBV12-3 or TRBV12-4 and TRBJ2-1; 11 bases align to TRBD2. Trimming took 6 bases from V and 4 from J; bases not matched to a gene: 8. The length of the CDR3 is 16 residues. The CDR3 spells CASRLSGRAQYNEQFF. The DNA of the CDR3 is TGTGCCAGCAGACTTAGCGGGAGGGCACAGTACAATGAGCAGTTCTTC.

This sequence joins TRBV11-1 and TRBJ2-2; 7 bases are a match to TRBD1. The CDR3 is made up of 15 amino acids. The germline CDR1 and CDR2 sequences are SGHAT and FQDESV (reference sequence). V was pared by 4 bases and J by 7 bases, with 9 bases of the junction left unmatched. The CDR3 sequence: CASSSRTGGGGELFF. The CDR3 bases are TGTGCCAGCAGCTCCCGGACAGGAGGAGGCGGGGAGCTGTTTTTT. The full variable domain, in which reference TRBV11-1 and TRBJ2-2 provide the parts outside the CDR3, is EAEVAQSPRYKITEKSQAVAFWCDPISGHATLYWYRQILGQGPELLVQFQDESVVDDSQLPKDRFSAERLKGVDSTLKIQPAELGDSAMYLCASSSRTGGGGELFFGEGSRLTVL.

V usage is TRBV12-3 or TRBV12-4 and J usage is TRBJ1-2; TRBD1 matches 10 bases. The CDR3 extends over 15 amino acids. Losses at the gene ends were 6 bases for V and 8 bases for J; bases not matched to a gene: 12. CDR3 sequence: CASSLPGQGLIGYTF. DNA of the CDR3: TGTGCCAGCAGCCTCCCGGGACAGGGGCTAATCGGCTACACCTTC.

This clonotype was found a few times. The chain recombines TRBV28 with TRBJ1-2; TRBD1 matches 8 bases. The CDR3 length is 17 residues. From germline, CDR1 is MDHEN and CDR2 SYDVKM. The V segment lost 1 base and the J segment 0 bases; nucleotides outside the gene matches: 7. DNA for the CDR3: TGTGCCAGCAGTTTATTTCAGACAGGGGTTTCTAACTATGGCTACACCTTC. Translation gives CASSLFQTGVSNYGYTF.

This clonotype was detected a few times. V is TRBV3-1 and J is TRBJ2-7; a possible D gene is TRBD2 (5 bases). The V and J ends lost 1 base and 3 bases respectively, with 16 bases between them. The germline V gene has CDR1 LGHDT and CDR2 YNNKEL (reference sequence). The CDR3 totals 16 residues. The CDR3 DNA follows: TGTGCCAGCAGCCAAGTAAAGGGTGAGGGATTCTACGAGCAGTACTTC. Amino acids: CASSQVKGEGFYEQYF.

The chain recombines TRBV20-1 with TRBJ2-5; no definite D call. The V end was cut by 3 bases, the J end by 5 bases, with 10 bases between. This CDR3 spans 12 amino acids. Germline V lookup: CDR1 DFQATT, CDR2 SNEGSKA (reference sequence). DNA for the CDR3: TGCAGTGCTAGCCGTCTAGTGGAGACCCAGTACTTC. Translation: CSASRLVETQYF.

This clonotype was recorded a few times. CDR3 sequence (DNA): TGTGCCAGCAGCTCTAGCGGGACTTCCTCCTACGAGCAGTACTTC. Residues: CASSSSGTSSYEQYF. The V gene is TRBV13, the J gene TRBJ2-7, with TRBD2 identical over 9 bases. The germline V gene has CDR1 PRHDT and CDR2 FYEKMQ (reference sequence). The length of the CDR3 is 15 residues. The V gene end was trimmed by 4 bases and the J gene end by 0 bases; junction bases not matched to a gene: 4.